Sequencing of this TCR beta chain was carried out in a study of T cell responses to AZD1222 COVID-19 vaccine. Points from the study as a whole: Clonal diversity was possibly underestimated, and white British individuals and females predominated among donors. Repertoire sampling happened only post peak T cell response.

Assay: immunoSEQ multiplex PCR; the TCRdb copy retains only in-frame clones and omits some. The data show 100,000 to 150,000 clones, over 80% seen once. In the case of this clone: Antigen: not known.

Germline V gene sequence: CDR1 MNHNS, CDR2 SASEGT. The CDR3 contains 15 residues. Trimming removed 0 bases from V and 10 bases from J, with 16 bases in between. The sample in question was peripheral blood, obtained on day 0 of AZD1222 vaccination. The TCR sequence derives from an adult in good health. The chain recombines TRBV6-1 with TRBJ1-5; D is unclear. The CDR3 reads CASSEAVGGKDPQHF. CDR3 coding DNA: TGTGCCAGCAGTGAAGCGGTCGGAGGGAAGGATCCCCAGCATTTT.